What follows are 14 T cell receptor beta chains derived from one specimen sequenced in a study of OX40 agonist ivuxolimab in advanced cancers. Generated by immunoSEQ multiplex PCR, the TCRdb table keeps only in-frame clones and is missing some. The sample includes approximately 70,000 clones, approximately 80% seen only once; the top ten take over 1.1%. Specimen: CD4+ or CD8+ T cells sorted from blood, collected in a trial of the OX40 agonist ivuxolimab. The receptors here all came from an adult with an advanced solid tumor such as melanoma, head and neck, liver or kidney cancer.

The genes are TRBV5-1 and TRBJ2-1, with D possibly matching TRBD2 (6 bases). V was shortened by 5 bases and J by 0 bases, with 18 bases between the two germline ends. The CDR3 is 17 amino acids. Germline V gives CDR1 SGHRS, CDR2 YFSETQ. This CDR3 reads CASRKGLNKSSYNEQFF. The CDR3 nucleotides are TGCGCCAGCAGGAAGGGACTTAACAAAAGCTCCTACAATGAGCAGTTCTTC.

This chain uses TRBV29-1 with TRBJ1-3; perhaps TRBD1 as D (6 bases). The germline CDR1 and CDR2 sequences are SQVTM and ANQGSEA. The CDR3 covers 13 residues. The germline V and J ends were trimmed by 4 bases and 0 bases, with 7 bases remaining between them. The CDR3 protein is CSVVGGSGNTIYF. The CDR3 region has the DNA TGCAGCGTTGTAGGGGGCTCTGGAAACACCATATATTTT. The full variable domain, with the rest looked up from reference TRBV29-1 and TRBJ1-3, is SAVISQKPSRDICQRGTSLTIQCQVDSQVTMMFWYRQQPGQSLTLIATANQGSEATYESGFVIDKFPISRPNLTFSTLTVSNMSPEDSSIYLCSVVGGSGNTIYFGEGSWLTVV.

The V and J genes are TRBV11-1 and TRBJ2-5; tentatively, D is TRBD2 (5 bases). Germline CDR1 reads SGHAT; CDR2 reads FQDESV (reference sequence). V was cut by 8 bases and J by 3 bases, with 19 bases left in between. This CDR3 has 15 amino acids. The CDR3 sequence: CASGWAAAPEETQYF. CDR3 nucleotide sequence: TGTGCCAGCGGCTGGGCAGCGGCACCCGAAGAGACCCAGTACTTC.

The V and J genes are TRBV5-3 and TRBJ2-6; TRBD1 agrees at 8 bases. TRBV5-3 falls under the ORF class, with uncertain function. There are 19 residues in the CDR3. With V trimmed by 0 bases and J by 1 base, 9 bases remained unmatched. The CDR3 DNA reads TGTGCCAGAAGCTTGGACGACAGGGGAGGAGGGTCTGGGGCCAACGTCCTGACTTTC. Residues: CARSLDDRGGGSGANVLTF.

The chain couples TRBV6-5 to TRBJ2-3; D possibly corresponds to TRBD2 (5 bases). CDR3 length equals 12 residues. Between the trimmed V and J ends, which lost 6 bases and 9 bases, there was a span of 13 bases. Germline V gene lookup returns CDR1 MNHEY and CDR2 SVGAGI. Here the CDR3 reads CASSRRGLTQYF. The CDR3 DNA is TGTGCCAGCAGCCGACGCGGGTTAACGCAGTATTTT.

The genes are TRBV15 and TRBJ2-3, with a possible D match to TRBD1 (5 bases). The V gene lost 3 bases and the J gene lost 6 bases, with 13 bases spanning the gap. This CDR3 comprises 14 residues. Per the germline V gene, CDR1 is LNHNV and CDR2 is YYDKDF (reference sequence). For the CDR3, the DNA is TGTGCCACCAGCAGTGGGCAGGGTTGGGATACGCAGTATTTT. Protein: CATSSGQGWDTQYF.

This clone has just a few counts. V and J are TRBV4-2 and TRBJ2-7, with TRBD1 matching over 8 bases. Losses at the gene ends were 0 bases for V and 3 bases for J; bases not matched to a gene: 7. The V gene's germline CDR1 is LGHNA and CDR2 YNFKEQ. This CDR3 comprises 16 residues. CDR3 loop: CASSQDGPGGNYEQYF. As DNA, the CDR3 is TGTGCCAGCAGCCAAGATGGGCCAGGGGGCAACTACGAGCAGTACTTC.

The chain recombines TRBV7-2 with TRBJ2-1; possibly TRBD1 or TRBD2 for D (5 bases each). Trimming pared 1 base from V and 8 bases from J, leaving 6 bases between. Per the germline V gene, CDR1 is SGHTA and CDR2 is FQGNSA. The CDR3 sequence is 12 residues long. In DNA, the CDR3 is TGTGCCAGCAGCTTAGGGGGGTATGAGCAGTTCTTC. Translation gives CASSLGGYEQFF. The whole variable domain, remainder taken from reference TRBV7-2 and TRBJ2-1, is GAGVSQSPSNKVTEKGKDVELRCDPISGHTALYWYRQSLGQGLEFLIYFQGNSAPDKSGLPSDRFSAERTGGSVSTLTIQRTQQEDSAVYLCASSLGGYEQFFGPGTRLTVL.

This clone occurred once. The chain joins TRBV19 to TRBJ1-1; 7 positions agree with TRBD1. Unmatched junction bases numbered 6, after V lost 5 bases and J lost 3 bases. Germline values: CDR1 LNHDA, CDR2 SQIVND (reference sequence). The CDR3 totals 14 residues. The CDR3 DNA reads TGTGCCAGTAGTGCCCTCGACAGGGACACTGAAGCTTTCTTT. Translating it yields CASSALDRDTEAFF.

With regard to this clone: Germline is not matched at one junction end, which may reflect a read error. The chain couples TRBV20-1 to TRBJ1-1; D is undetermined. The CDR3 consists of 11 residues. Germline CDR1 DFQATT, CDR2 SNEGSKA (reference sequence). The CDR3 nucleotides are TGCAGTGCTAGGGTGAATACTGAAGCTTTCTTT. Its protein is CSARVNTEAFF.

The V gene is TRBV9, the J gene TRBJ2-2; tentative D call: TRBD2 (6 bases). CDR3 length equals 15 residues. V lost 4 bases and J 5 bases, leaving 15 bases between the germline ends. Germline assignment: CDR1 SGDLS and CDR2 YYNGEE. The CDR3 DNA sequence: TGTGCCAGCAGCACCTCTAGCGTTGCGACCGGGGAGCTGTTTTTT. It yields the protein CASSTSSVATGELFF.

The chain uses TRBV18 and TRBJ1-1; 7 bases are shared with TRBD1. The V segment lost 5 bases and the J segment 0 bases; nucleotides outside the gene matches: 6. Germline V lookup: CDR1 KGHSH, CDR2 LQKENI. The CDR3 runs to 15 residues. The CDR3 sequence: CASSARQGLNTEAFF. The CDR3 DNA follows: TGTGCCAGCTCAGCCCGACAGGGATTGAACACTGAAGCTTTCTTT.

The chain combines TRBV11-2 with TRBJ2-7, with TRBD1 matching 7 bases. CDR1 is SGHAT and CDR2 is FQNNGV in the germline V gene. Trimming took 1 base from V and 0 from J; bases not matched to a gene: 0. This CDR3 has 14 residues. CDR3 region: CASSLGDSSYEQYF. The DNA for the CDR3 is TGTGCCAGCAGCTTAGGGGACAGCTCCTACGAGCAGTACTTC. Variable domain in full (rest from reference TRBV11-2 and TRBJ2-7): EAGVAQSPRYKIIEKRQSVAFWCNPISGHATLYWYQQILGQGPKLLIQFQNNGVVDDSQLPKDRFSAERLKGVDSTLKIQPAKLEDSAVYLCASSLGDSSYEQYFGPGTRLTVT.

The rearrangement joins TRBV11-3 to TRBJ2-7, with TRBD1 as a possible D gene (6 bases). This CDR3 is built from 13 residues. Trimming pared 2 bases from V and 5 bases from J, leaving 10 bases between. The germline gives CDR1 SGHNT, CDR2 YENEEA. CDR3 amino acids: CASSLSYRDEQYF. CDR3 bases: TGTGCCAGCAGCTTAAGTTACAGGGACGAGCAGTACTTC.